These T cell receptor beta chains were read from a single sample in a study of blood T cell repertoires in COVID-19. Clones were read by immunoSEQ multiplex PCR, and TCRdb kept only the in-frame ones, dropping some. This table holds approximately 15,000 clones, under 95% found once. Sequences were obtained from peripheral blood. The receptors were gathered from a man in his sixties with active COVID-19. Both conserved end residues are part of each CDR3. The D gene is left open where the match is weak. The listing skips clone size in some rows; elsewhere it reads once, few, many or a size class.

d_call | clone_size | j_call | v_call | cdr3_nt | cdr3_aa
TRBD1 | . | TRBJ1-1 | TRBV11-2 | TGTGCCAGCAGCCCGCGGACAGGGGCCACTGAAGCTTTCTTT | CASSPRTGATEAFF
TRBD1 | . | TRBJ2-5 | TRBV12-3/TRBV12-4 | TGTGCCAGCAGCCGGGACAGCCAAGAGACCCAGTACTTC | CASSRDSQETQYF
. | . | TRBJ2-7 | TRBV3-1/TRBV3-2 | TGTGCCAGCAGCCAAGCCGCAGGCCGATCCTTTGGCGAGCAGTACTTC | CASSQAAGRSFGEQYF
. | . | TRBJ1-1 | TRBV11-2 | TGTGCCAGCAGCTTAGCCCGAGGGAGCACTGAAGCTTTCTTT | CASSLARGSTEAFF
. | . | TRBJ2-1 | TRBV5-1 | TGCGCCAGCAGCGTGGACGGGAGCTCCTACAATGAGCAGTTCTTC | CASSVDGSSYNEQFF
. | . | TRBJ2-1 | TRBV11-3 | TGTGCCAGCAGCCCGGGAAGGGCTTCCAATGAGCAGTTCTTC | CASSPGRASNEQFF
. | . | TRBJ1-1 | TRBV18 | TGTGCCAGCTCACCGCCGTCTAGTCCCATGAACACTGAAGCTTTCTTT | CASSPPSSPMNTEAFF
. | once | TRBJ1-4 | TRBV29-1 | TGCAGCGTCGAGGAGGGCTGGTCAACTAATGAAAAACTGTTTTTT | CSVEEGWSTNEKLFF
TRBD1 | . | TRBJ2-7 | TRBV10-1 | TGCGCCAGCAGTGACCCAGACAGGGACTCCTACGAGCAGTACTTC | CASSDPDRDSYEQYF
. | . | TRBJ2-1 | TRBV10-2 | TGCGCCAGCAGTGACCGGACACGCTCCTACAATGAGCAGTTCTTC | CASSDRTRSYNEQFF
TRBD1 | . | TRBJ2-5 | TRBV3-1/TRBV3-2 | TGTGCCAGCAGCGATACAGGGGGCGAGACCCAGTACTTC | CASSDTGGETQYF
. | . | TRBJ1-1 | TRBV2 | TGTGCCAGCAGTGAAGAAGCGGGGCAGGTCACTGAAGCTTTCTTT | CASSEEAGQVTEAFF
. | . | TRBJ1-2 | TRBV20-1 | TGCAGTGCTAGAGATCATAGCGGCTACACCTTC | CSARDHSGYTF
TRBD1 | . | TRBJ1-1 | TRBV2 | TGTGCCAGCACCGCGGGACAGGGGAACACTGAAGCTTTCTTT | CASTAGQGNTEAFF
TRBD1 | . | TRBJ2-1 | TRBV7-3 | TGTGCCAGCAGCTTCGACAGGGGGCTCCAGTTCTTC | CASSFDRGLQFF
TRBD1 | . | TRBJ1-2 | TRBV3-1/TRBV3-2 | TGTGCCAGCAGCCAACAGGGGGGAGAAGGCTACACCTTC | CASSQQGGEGYTF
TRBD1 | . | TRBJ1-3 | TRBV6-5 | TGTGCCAGCAGGAAACAGGGGATGTCTGGAAACACCATATATTTT | CASRKQGMSGNTIYF
. | . | TRBJ2-1 | TRBV18 | TGTGCCAGCTCACCACCCGCGGGATACAATGAGCAGTTCTTC | CASSPPAGYNEQFF
TRBD2 | . | TRBJ2-4 | TRBV7-2 | TGTGCCAGCAGACAGACTGGACTAGCCCCAGAACGGATTCAGTACTTC | CASRQTGLAPERIQYF
TRBD1 | . | TRBJ2-2 | TRBV5-4 | TGTGCCAGCAGCGGGGGACAGGACACCGGGGAGCTGTTTTTT | CASSGGQDTGELFF
TRBD1 | . | TRBJ2-6 | TRBV28 | TGTGCCAGCAGTTTATTTGATGGGACAGGTCGATACTCTGGGGCCAACGTCCTGACTTTC | CASSLFDGTGRYSGANVLTF
TRBD2 | . | TRBJ2-5 | TRBV11-2 | TGTGCCAGCAGCCGTAAAACTAGCGGGGGCCCCGGGTACCAAGAGACCCAGTACTTC | CASSRKTSGGPGYQETQYF
. | few | TRBJ1-5 | TRBV19 | TGTGCCAGTAGGCCTCCCAGGGGCATGGGGAATCAGCCCCAGCATTTT | CASRPPRGMGNQPQHF
. | . | TRBJ2-1 | TRBV11-2 | TGTGCCAGCAGCTTAAGTCTACCGAGCCATGAGCAGTTCTTC | CASSLSLPSHEQFF
. | . | TRBJ2-3 | TRBV10-3 | TGTGCCATAACCAGGGGGGTGAGCACAGATACGCAGTATTTT | CAITRGVSTDTQYF
. | . | TRBJ1-1 | TRBV18 | TGTGCCAGCTCACCGGACAAGGGGACTGAAGCTTTCTTT | CASSPDKGTEAFF
TRBD1 | . | TRBJ1-2 | TRBV6-5 | TGTGCCAGCAGAACCCCGACAGGGGGTCGAGGCTACACCTTC | CASRTPTGGRGYTF
TRBD2 | . | TRBJ2-3 | TRBV6-2/TRBV6-3 | TGTGCCAGCAGTGCCCGGAGCGGGACTAGTCTCACAGATACGCAGTATTTT | CASSARSGTSLTDTQYF
TRBD2 | once | TRBJ2-2 | TRBV19 | TGTGCCAGTAGGGAAAGGGAGGGGAACACCGGGGAGCTGTTTTTT | CASREREGNTGELFF
. | . | TRBJ1-1 | TRBV5-6 | TGTGCCAGCAGGAAATTTTCCGGGACTCGGAACACTGAAGCTTTCTTT | CASRKFSGTRNTEAFF
. | . | TRBJ2-1 | TRBV2 | TGTGCCAGCCCAAGGGGGGGACAGGCCTCCTACAATGAGCAGTTCTTC | CASPRGGQASYNEQFF
TRBD2 | . | TRBJ2-1 | TRBV24-1 | TGTGCCACCAGGGGGGATAGCGGGGGCCCAAGCTCCTACAATGAGCAGTTCTTC | CATRGDSGGPSSYNEQFF
TRBD1 | . | TRBJ2-2 | TRBV5-4 | TGTGCCAGCAGCACCACAGGGGTGGGGTGGACCGGGGAGCTGTTTTTT | CASSTTGVGWTGELFF
. | . | TRBJ1-3 | TRBV20-1 | TGCAGTGCTAGTCCCGACAGCTCTGGAAACACCATATATTTT | CSASPDSSGNTIYF
TRBD1 | . | TRBJ1-2 | TRBV5-8 | TGTGCCAGCAGACTTCCCGGGACAGTAAACCAGGGTAACTATGGCTACACCTTC | CASRLPGTVNQGNYGYTF
. | . | TRBJ1-3 | TRBV7-9 | TGTGCCAGCAGTCTTCCTGGAAACACCATATATTTT | CASSLPGNTIYF
TRBD1 | . | TRBJ1-2 | TRBV29-1 | TGCAGCGCCACCAGAGGTTTCAGGGGGCTTGGGTTTGGCTACACCTTC | CSATRGFRGLGFGYTF
. | . | TRBJ1-5 | TRBV7-8 | TGTGCCAGCAGCCCACTATACCGGGGGGGGAGCAATCAGCCCCAGCATTTT | CASSPLYRGGSNQPQHF
TRBD2 | . | TRBJ2-2 | TRBV5-4 | TGTGCCGCCGGGGGGGAGGAGCTGTTTTTT | CAAGGEELFF
. | . | TRBJ1-6 | TRBV6-5 | TGTGCCAGCAGTTTTCAGGGAGGGTCCTATAATTCACCCCTCCACTTT | CASSFQGGSYNSPLHF
. | . | TRBJ1-2 | TRBV29-1 | TGCAGCGTTGAAGATCTTGGCAGGACTCAGCGGGGGTATGGCTACACCTTC | CSVEDLGRTQRGYGYTF
. | . | TRBJ2-3 | TRBV13 | TGTGCCAGCAGCTTGAAATATGCAGTAACAGATACGCAGTATTTT | CASSLKYAVTDTQYF
TRBD1 | . | TRBJ1-2 | TRBV9 | TGTGCCAGCAGCCCACACCGGAGACAGGGCCCGATCTCCTATGGCTACACCTTC | CASSPHRRQGPISYGYTF
. | once | TRBJ1-6 | TRBV9 | TGTGCCAGCAGCTCAGGCCTGGGGGCTAATTCACCCCTCCACTTT | CASSSGLGANSPLHF
. | . | TRBJ1-2 | TRBV29-1 | TGCAGCGTTGAAGATCAGGACAGTCAGTATGGCTACACCTTC | CSVEDQDSQYGYTF
. | . | TRBJ1-5 | TRBV20-1 | TGCAGTGCTCGCTCGGGGCCCCAGCATTTT | CSARSGPQHF